The 31 T cell receptor beta chains presented below share a single source sample, sequenced in a study of blood T cell repertoires in COVID-19. The method was immunoSEQ multiplex PCR; TCRdb's version includes in-frame clones alone and lacks a portion of them. This sample yields over 100,000 clones, of which 86% are seen a single time; more than 4% belongs to the top ten. Sequenced: peripheral blood. The origin of the receptors is a man aged 35 to 55 with acute or convalescent COVID-19.

This chain links TRBV5-4 with TRBJ2-6, with D hard to call. The germline V and J ends were trimmed by 4 bases and 1 base, with 15 bases remaining between them. The CDR3 sequence is 17 residues long. Per germline, CDR1 SGHNT and CDR2 YYREEE (reference sequence). The CDR3 bases are TGTGCCAGCAGCGTATTACTCGCTCCTTCTGGGGCCAACGTCCTGACTTTC. Protein product: CASSVLLAPSGANVLTF.

This clone was counted once. This rearrangement joins TRBV19 to TRBJ2-2; 7 bases align to TRBD1. Germline CDR1 and CDR2: LNHDA and SQIVND (reference sequence). The junction had 5 bases not matched to a gene; V was cut back by 7 bases and J by 6 bases. CDR3 size: 13 residues. As DNA, the CDR3 is TGTGCCAGTACACCACAGGGGCCCGGGGAGCTGTTTTTT. Translated, it gives CASTPQGPGELFF.

The gene calls are TRBV15 and TRBJ2-1; 10 nucleotides agree with TRBD2. CDR3 length equals 15 residues. Germline V gene sequence: CDR1 LNHNV, CDR2 YYDKDF (reference sequence). V lost 5 bases and J lost 6; bases outside the gene matches: 7. DNA for the CDR3: TGTGCCACCAGCGTTCTAGCGGGAGCCGGCAATGAGCAGTTCTTC. Amino acid sequence: CATSVLAGAGNEQFF. The whole variable domain, remainder taken from reference TRBV15 and TRBJ2-1, is DAMVIQNPRYQVTQFGKPVTLSCSQTLNHNVMYWYQQKSSQAPKLLFHYYDKDFNNEADTPDNFQSRRPNTSFCFLDIRSPGLGDTAMYLCATSVLAGAGNEQFFGPGTRLTVL.

The chain recombines TRBV20-1 with TRBJ2-1; 7 bases are a match to TRBD2. Per the germline V gene, CDR1 is DFQATT and CDR2 is SNEGSKA (reference sequence). The CDR3 totals 18 residues. Losses at the gene ends were 3 bases for V and 1 base for J; bases not matched to a gene: 15. The CDR3 DNA reads TGCAGTGCTAGTTCTTCGGGGGGAAGCCTAGGGTCCTACAATGAGCAGTTCTTC. The encoded protein is CSASSSGGSLGSYNEQFF.

The V gene is TRBV5-1, the J gene TRBJ2-7, with 11 bases aligning to TRBD2. The V gene's germline CDR1 is SGHRS and CDR2 YFSETQ. V lost 2 bases and J lost 3; bases outside the gene matches: 7. The CDR3 has 16 residues. In nucleotides, the CDR3 is TGCGCCAGCAGCTTAACACTAGCGGGAGCTGTCTACGAGCAGTACTTC. Amino acids: CASSLTLAGAVYEQYF.

J is TRBJ2-7 and V is TRBV9, with 13 bases fitting TRBD2. The CDR3 consists of 15 residues. Per germline, CDR1 SGDLS and CDR2 YYNGEE. The ends lost 4 bases at V and 5 bases at J; junction bases unmatched: 6. This CDR3 is CASSRLAGGPDEQYF. In DNA form, the CDR3 reads TGTGCCAGCAGCAGACTAGCGGGGGGCCCCGACGAGCAGTACTTC.

This CDR3 reads CASSLVGLSTDTQYF. The CDR3 DNA follows: TGTGCCAGCAGCTTAGTAGGACTATCAACAGATACGCAGTATTTT. The chain recombines TRBV7-6 with TRBJ2-3; D may be TRBD2 (6 bases). The V gene's germline CDR1 is SGHVS and CDR2 FNYEAQ. This CDR3 has 15 amino acids. V was clipped by 1 base and J by 3 bases, with 11 bases between them.

The CDR3 sequence: CASTLTSGILTEQFF. CDR3 DNA: TGTGCCAGCACCCTGACTAGCGGAATCCTTACGGAGCAGTTCTTC. This chain connects TRBV3-1 (or the pseudogene TRBV3-2) to TRBJ2-1, with 9 bases aligning to TRBD2. The CDR3 extends over 15 amino acids. Losses at the gene ends were 7 bases for V and 10 bases for J; bases not matched to a gene: 14. The V gene's germline CDR1 is LGHDT and CDR2 YNNKEL (reference sequence).

In its sample, this clone was seen once. The chain links TRBV6-6 to TRBJ1-6, with 8 bases aligning to TRBD1. Looked up from germline, CDR1 is MNHNY and CDR2 is SVGAGI (reference sequence). The CDR3 is made up of 15 amino acids. The J segment lost 10 bases and the V segment lost 8 bases, leaving 13 bases of the junction unmatched. CDR3 nucleotide sequence: TGTGCCAGCGAACACCGGACAGGGCTTAACTCACCCCTCCACTTT. Translating gives CASEHRTGLNSPLHF.

With respect to this clone: Other nucleotide sequences from this sample produce the same CDR3. The J gene is TRBJ2-7, the V gene TRBV20-1; D uncertain. This CDR3 has 11 residues. The V gene's germline CDR1 is DFQATT and CDR2 SNEGSKA (reference sequence). Trimming took 0 bases from V and 4 from J, leaving 4 bases between them. CDR3 bases: TGCAGTGCTAGAGACTCTTACGAGCAGTACTTC. It translates to CSARDSYEQYF.

This chain joins TRBV27 and TRBJ2-7, with TRBD2 identical over 7 bases. This CDR3 spans 16 amino acids. Trimming at V came to 1 base and at J to 2 bases, leaving 8 bases not matched to a gene. In germline, CDR1 is MNHEY, CDR2 SMNVEV (reference sequence). The DNA of the CDR3 is TGTGCCAGCAGTTTATGGGGGGGGGATTGGACCTACGAGCAGTACTTC. Protein sequence: CASSLWGGDWTYEQYF.

The V call is TRBV7-8, the J call TRBJ2-2, with unresolved D. Germline V gene sequence: CDR1 SGHVS, CDR2 FQNEAQ. The CDR3 has 14 residues. Trimming removed 1 base at V and 6 bases at J, with 9 bases between. The CDR3 here is CASSLVQDPGELFF. Written as DNA, the CDR3 is TGTGCCAGCAGCTTAGTTCAGGATCCCGGGGAGCTGTTTTTT.

The chain links TRBV19 to TRBJ2-2, with TRBD2 matching 12 bases. This CDR3 region has 16 residues. V lost 5 bases to trimming and J lost 4 bases; unmatched junction nucleotides: 5. Germline CDR1 LNHDA, CDR2 SQIVND (reference sequence). The chain's CDR3 is CASSSPSGGVTGELFF. CDR3 sequence (DNA): TGTGCCAGTAGTTCACCTAGCGGGGGGGTCACCGGGGAGCTGTTTTTT.

The chain combines TRBV19 with TRBJ1-4; weak D call: TRBD1 (5 bases). Germline V gene lookup returns CDR1 LNHDA and CDR2 SQIVND (reference sequence). Trimming stripped 8 bases from V and 0 bases from J, with 16 bases between. The CDR3 covers 16 residues. In nucleotides, the CDR3 is TGTGCCAGTCAGGGTAGGGGAATGTCAACTAATGAAAAACTGTTTTTT. Amino acids: CASQGRGMSTNEKLFF.

This clone was seen a few times. This sequence joins TRBV9 and TRBJ2-7; D is unresolved. This CDR3 has 13 residues. V was pared by 4 bases and J by 4 bases, with 12 bases between. Germline V CDR1 and CDR2: SGDLS, YYNGEE. This chain's CDR3 is CASSTSPQYEQYF. CDR3 sequence (DNA): TGTGCCAGCAGCACCAGTCCACAGTACGAGCAGTACTTC.

The chain employs TRBV27 and TRBJ1-4; tentatively, D is TRBD1 (5 bases). The CDR3 is made up of 14 amino acids. From germline, CDR1 is MNHEY and CDR2 SMNVEV (reference sequence). Between the trimmed V and J ends, which lost 3 bases and 7 bases, there was a span of 12 bases. This CDR3 reads CASSFRRDVEKLFF. CDR3 DNA: TGTGCCAGCAGTTTCCGCAGGGATGTTGAAAAACTGTTTTTT.

J is TRBJ1-2 and V is TRBV19; 10 bases are a match to TRBD1. Germline values: CDR1 LNHDA, CDR2 SQIVND (reference sequence). The CDR3 sequence is 13 residues long. Trimming removed 10 bases from V and 4 bases from J; junction bases left unmatched: 6. CDR3 DNA: TGTGCCACGACGGACAGGGGGATCTATGGCTACACCTTC. As protein: CATTDRGIYGYTF.

The chain carries TRBV28 and TRBJ1-1, with D hard to call. V was trimmed by 2 bases and J by 1 base, leaving 8 bases between them. The CDR3 is made up of 14 amino acids. Per the germline V gene, CDR1 is MDHEN and CDR2 is SYDVKM. The CDR3 loop reads CASSLVQKNTEAFF. CDR3 DNA sequence: TGTGCCAGCAGTTTAGTACAGAAGAACACTGAAGCTTTCTTT.

This clone was recorded many times. V gene TRBV24-1 combines with J gene TRBJ1-3; tentatively, D is TRBD1 (6 bases). This CDR3 has 14 residues. Trimming removed 4 bases from V and 4 bases from J, with 10 bases in between. Germline V CDR1 and CDR2: KGHDR, SFDVKD. CDR3 sequence reads: CATSDRGSGNTIYF. DNA for the CDR3: TGTGCCACCAGTGACAGGGGATCAGGAAACACCATATATTTT.

The chain employs TRBV2 and TRBJ1-3, with 9 bases matching TRBD1. J gave up 4 bases and V 1 base, and 2 bases lay outside the gene matches. The V gene's germline CDR1 is SNHLY and CDR2 FYNNEI. The length of the CDR3 is 15 residues. In DNA, the CDR3 is TGTGCCAGCAGTGAAGGGACAGGGGACGGAAACACCATATATTTT. Protein sequence: CASSEGTGDGNTIYF.

J is TRBJ2-2 and V is TRBV9; D uncertain. The CDR3 totals 13 residues. V was cut by 0 bases and J by 5 bases, with 5 bases left in between. Germline loops: CDR1 SGDLS, CDR2 YYNGEE. This chain's CDR3 is CASSVDSTGELFF. The CDR3 DNA reads TGTGCCAGCAGCGTAGATAGTACCGGGGAGCTGTTTTTT.

This chain joins TRBV19 and TRBJ1-2; no reliable D call. Trimming shortened V by 4 bases and J by 7 bases, and 13 bases separated the two germline ends. This CDR3 is 13 amino acids long. Looked up from germline, CDR1 is LNHDA and CDR2 is SQIVND (reference sequence). The CDR3 nucleotides read TGTGCCAGTAGTACTCAGGCCCTCGGTGGCTACACCTTC. Translated, it gives CASSTQALGGYTF.

This chain joins TRBV10-2 and TRBJ1-3; unclear D gene. The CDR3 is made up of 14 amino acids. Trimming took 3 bases from V and 0 from J, leaving 6 bases between them. Germline V CDR1 and CDR2: WSHSY, SAAADI. The CDR3 is CASSDLSSGNTIYF. CDR3 nucleotide sequence: TGCGCCAGCAGTGACTTGAGCTCTGGAAACACCATATATTTT.

The chain is built from TRBV12-3 or TRBV12-4 and TRBJ1-1; D not resolved. Trimming pared 6 bases from V and 5 bases from J, leaving 13 bases between. This CDR3 spans 13 amino acids. The CDR3 here is CASRITARTEAFF. The DNA for the CDR3 is TGTGCCAGCAGAATTACCGCACGGACTGAAGCTTTCTTT.

The chain uses TRBV7-9 and TRBJ1-1; no reliable D call. V gave up 1 base and J gave up 2 bases, with 8 bases separating them. The CDR3 length is 14 residues. Germline V CDR1 and CDR2: SEHNR, FQNEAQ (reference sequence). In DNA, the CDR3 is TGTGCCAGCAGCTTAGGGGCATATAACACTGAAGCTTTCTTT. Translating it yields CASSLGAYNTEAFF. Using reference TRBV7-9 and TRBJ1-1 for the parts outside the CDR3, the full variable domain is DTGVSQNPRHKITKRGQNVTFRCDPISEHNRLYWYRQTLGQGPEFLTYFQNEAQLEKSRLLSDRFSAERPKGSFSTLEIQRTEQGDSAMYLCASSLGAYNTEAFFGQGTRLTVV.

V is TRBV5-1 and J is TRBJ1-1; 11 nucleotides line up with TRBD1. CDR1 is SGHRS, CDR2 YFSETQ, per germline. The CDR3 has 15 amino acids. Trimming took 0 bases from V and 4 from J; bases not matched to a gene: 2. CDR3 sequence (DNA): TGCGCCAGCAGCTTGGACGGGACAGGGGGCACTGAAGCTTTCTTT. Its translation: CASSLDGTGGTEAFF.

This chain links TRBV5-1 with TRBJ1-2; D is possibly TRBD1 (5 bases). The germline V gene encodes CDR1 SGHRS and CDR2 YFSETQ. CDR3 length equals 15 residues. V gave up 0 bases and J gave up 4 bases, with 13 bases separating them. Here the CDR3 DNA reads TGCGCCAGCAGCTTGGACGGACAAGATTTCTATGGCTACACCTTC. Translation: CASSLDGQDFYGYTF.

V is TRBV4-2 and J is TRBJ1-3; no reliable D call. Germline-derived CDR1 and CDR2 are LGHNA and YNFKEQ. The V end was cut by 0 bases, the J end by 1 base, with 10 bases between. This CDR3 contains 16 residues. In DNA, the CDR3 is TGTGCCAGCAGCCAAGAACTCGGGTCATCTGGAAACACCATATATTTT. This gives the protein CASSQELGSSGNTIYF.

The chain has TRBV5-1 and TRBJ1-4; D not resolved. Looked up from germline, CDR1 is SGHRS and CDR2 is YFSETQ. Deletions cut 4 bases from V and 5 bases from J, with 15 bases between. The CDR3 totals 15 residues. The CDR3: CASSPTAGRNEKLFF. The CDR3, as DNA: TGCGCCAGCAGCCCAACGGCCGGGAGAAATGAAAAACTGTTTTTT.

This rearrangement joins TRBV5-8 to TRBJ1-5, with D possibly matching TRBD1 (5 bases). Per the germline V gene, CDR1 is SGHTS and CDR2 is YDEGEE. Between the trimmed V and J ends, which lost 0 bases and 5 bases, there was a span of 15 bases. This CDR3 has 16 residues. The CDR3 DNA sequence: TGTGCCAGCAGCTTGGGGGGGATGGGACTGTATCAGCCCCAGCATTTT. It encodes CASSLGGMGLYQPQHF.

The gene calls are TRBV5-4 and TRBJ2-3, with TRBD2 identical over 12 bases. From germline, CDR1 is SGHNT and CDR2 YYREEE (reference sequence). The CDR3 consists of 17 residues. V shed 5 bases, J shed 0 bases, and the junction held 7 bases outside the gene matches. DNA of the CDR3: TGTGCCAGCAGTTCTAGGACTAGCGGGATTAGCACAGATACGCAGTATTTT. Its protein is CASSSRTSGISTDTQYF.